This T cell receptor beta chain appears in the sequencing data of a study of beta chain features in type 1 diabetes. The whole isolated RNA underwent reverse transcription, so sequencing captured expressed TCRB transcripts. The method was immunoSEQ multiplex PCR; TCRdb's version includes in-frame clones alone and lacks a portion of them. The repertoire consists of 350,000 to 450,000 clones, with roughly 14% occurring once and the leading ten covering about 0.04%. The germline V gene has CDR1 MNHNS and CDR2 SASEGT. The CDR3 is 14 residues long. V was trimmed by 3 bases and J by 7 bases, leaving 15 bases between them. Only one count was recorded for this clone.

Sequenced input: naive CD4+ T cells from blood. The clonotype originates from a man aged 30 to 45 in good health. V gene TRBV6-1 combines with J gene TRBJ2-5; D is possibly TRBD1 (6 bases). CDR3 coding DNA: TGTGCCAGCAGTGATTCAGGGGAATCGGTGACCCAGTACTTC. Protein: CASSDSGESVTQYF.